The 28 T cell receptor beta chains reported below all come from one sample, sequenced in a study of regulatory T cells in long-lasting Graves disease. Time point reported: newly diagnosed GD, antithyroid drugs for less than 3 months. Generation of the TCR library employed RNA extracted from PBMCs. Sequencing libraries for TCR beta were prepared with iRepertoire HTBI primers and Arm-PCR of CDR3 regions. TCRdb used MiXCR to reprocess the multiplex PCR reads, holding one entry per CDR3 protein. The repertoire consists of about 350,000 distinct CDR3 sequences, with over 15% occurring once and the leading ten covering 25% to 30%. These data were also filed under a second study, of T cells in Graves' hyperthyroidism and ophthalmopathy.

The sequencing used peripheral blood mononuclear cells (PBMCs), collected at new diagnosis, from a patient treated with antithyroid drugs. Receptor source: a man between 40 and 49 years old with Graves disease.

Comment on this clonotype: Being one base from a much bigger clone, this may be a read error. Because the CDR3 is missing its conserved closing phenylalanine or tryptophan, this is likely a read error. CDR3 in amino acids: CASSLGQIIQETQYL. CDR3 bases: TGCGCCAGCAGCTTGGGACAGATAATCCAAGAGACCCAGTACTTG. J is TRBJ2-5 and V is TRBV5-1; D is possibly TRBD1 (5 bases). V lost 0 bases and J lost 1, with 10 bases in between. The germline V gene encodes CDR1 SGHRS and CDR2 YFSETQ. The CDR3 contains 15 residues.

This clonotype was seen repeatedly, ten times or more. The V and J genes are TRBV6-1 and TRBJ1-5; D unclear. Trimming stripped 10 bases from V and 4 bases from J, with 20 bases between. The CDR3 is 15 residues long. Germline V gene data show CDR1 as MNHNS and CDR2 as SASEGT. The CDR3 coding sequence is TGTGCCACCACCCGAGGCGGGGTTGGGAATCAGCCCCAGCATTTT. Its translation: CATTRGGVGNQPQHF.

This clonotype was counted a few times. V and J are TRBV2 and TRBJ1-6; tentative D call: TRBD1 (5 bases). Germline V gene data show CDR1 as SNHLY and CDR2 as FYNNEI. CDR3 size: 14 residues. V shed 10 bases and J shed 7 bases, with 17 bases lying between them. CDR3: CATPEAGPNSPLHF. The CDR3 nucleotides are TGTGCCACCCCAGAGGCAGGGCCGAATTCACCCCTCCACTTT. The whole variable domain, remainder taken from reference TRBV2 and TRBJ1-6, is EPEVTQTPSHQVTQMGQEVILRCVPISNHLYFYWYRQILGQKVEFLVSFYNNEISEKSEIFDDQFSVERPDGSNFTLKIRSTKLEDSAMYFCATPEAGPNSPLHFGNGTRLTVT.

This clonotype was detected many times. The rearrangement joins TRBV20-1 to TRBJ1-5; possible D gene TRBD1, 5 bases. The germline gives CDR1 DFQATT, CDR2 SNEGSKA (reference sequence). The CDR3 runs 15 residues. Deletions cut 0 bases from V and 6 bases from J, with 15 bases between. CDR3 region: CSARDRFREAQPQHF. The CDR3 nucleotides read TGCAGTGCTAGAGATCGGTTCAGGGAGGCTCAGCCCCAGCATTTT.

The CDR3: CASSLRGLGYGYTF. The CDR3 DNA reads TGTGCCAGCAGTTTGAGGGGGCTTGGCTATGGCTACACCTTC. The rearrangement uses TRBV27 and TRBJ1-2, with 7 bases lining up with TRBD1. The germline V gene has CDR1 MNHEY and CDR2 SMNVEV (reference sequence). V lost 3 bases, J lost 4 bases, and 5 bases stayed unmatched. The CDR3 consists of 14 residues.

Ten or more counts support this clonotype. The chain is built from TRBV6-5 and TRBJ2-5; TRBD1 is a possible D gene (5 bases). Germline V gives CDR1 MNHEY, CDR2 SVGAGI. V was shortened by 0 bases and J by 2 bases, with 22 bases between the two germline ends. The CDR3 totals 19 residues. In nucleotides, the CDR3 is TGTGCCAGCAGTTACTCGATGGCCCAAGGTTGGCAGGGACAAGAGACCCAGTACTTC. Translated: CASSYSMAQGWQGQETQYF.

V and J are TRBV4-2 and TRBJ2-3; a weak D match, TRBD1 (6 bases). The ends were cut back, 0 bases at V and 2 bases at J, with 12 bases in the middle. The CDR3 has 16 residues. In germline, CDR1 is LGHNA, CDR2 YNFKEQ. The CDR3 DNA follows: TGTGCCAGCAGCCAAGACGTGGGGGCCCTCACAGATACGCAGTATTTT. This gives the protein CASSQDVGALTDTQYF.

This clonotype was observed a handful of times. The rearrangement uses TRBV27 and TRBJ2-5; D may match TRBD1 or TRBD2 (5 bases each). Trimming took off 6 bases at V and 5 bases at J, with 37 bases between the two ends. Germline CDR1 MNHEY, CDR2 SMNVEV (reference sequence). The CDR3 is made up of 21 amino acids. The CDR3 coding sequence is TGTGCCAGCAGCAGGGCGATTATTTCGGGGCCCAACAAACATACCTCGGAGACCCAGTACTTC. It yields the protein CASSRAIISGPNKHTSETQYF.

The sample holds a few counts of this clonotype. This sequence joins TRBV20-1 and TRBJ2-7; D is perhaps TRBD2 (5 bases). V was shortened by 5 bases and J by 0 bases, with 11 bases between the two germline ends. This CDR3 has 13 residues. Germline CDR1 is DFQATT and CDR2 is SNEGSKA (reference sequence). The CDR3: CSAHRDSSYEQYF. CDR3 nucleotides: TGCAGTGCTCACCGGGATAGCTCCTACGAGCAGTACTTC.

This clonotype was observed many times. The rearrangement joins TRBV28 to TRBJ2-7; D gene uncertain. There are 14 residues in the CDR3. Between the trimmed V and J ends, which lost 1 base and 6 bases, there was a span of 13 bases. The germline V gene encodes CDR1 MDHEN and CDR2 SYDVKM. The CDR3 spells CASSLFLTGREQYF. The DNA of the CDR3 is TGTGCCAGCAGTTTATTTTTGACGGGTCGCGAGCAGTACTTC.

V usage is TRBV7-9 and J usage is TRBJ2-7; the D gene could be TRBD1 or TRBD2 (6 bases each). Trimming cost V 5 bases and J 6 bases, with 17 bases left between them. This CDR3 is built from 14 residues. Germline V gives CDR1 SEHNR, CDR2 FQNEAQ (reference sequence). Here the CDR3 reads CASSPPGAGLEQYF. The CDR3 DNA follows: TGTGCCAGCAGCCCCCCGGGGGCAGGTCTCGAGCAGTACTTC. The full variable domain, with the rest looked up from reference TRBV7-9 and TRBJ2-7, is DTGVSQNPRHKITKRGQNVTFRCDPISEHNRLYWYRQTLGQGPEFLTYFQNEAQLEKSRLLSDRFSAERPKGSFSTLEIQRTEQGDSAMYLCASSPPGAGLEQYFGPGTRLTVT.

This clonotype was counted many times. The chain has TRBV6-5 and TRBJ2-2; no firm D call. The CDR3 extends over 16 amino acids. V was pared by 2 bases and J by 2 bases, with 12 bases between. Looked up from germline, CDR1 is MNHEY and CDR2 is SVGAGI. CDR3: CASSYGQEINTGELFF. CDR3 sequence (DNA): TGTGCCAGCAGTTACGGGCAAGAAATCAACACCGGGGAGCTGTTTTTT.

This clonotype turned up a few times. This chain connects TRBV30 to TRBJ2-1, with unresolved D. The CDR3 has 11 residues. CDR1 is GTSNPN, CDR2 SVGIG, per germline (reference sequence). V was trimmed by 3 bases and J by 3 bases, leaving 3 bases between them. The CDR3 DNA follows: TGTGCCTGGAGGGACTACAATGAGCAGTTCTTC. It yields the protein CAWRDYNEQFF.

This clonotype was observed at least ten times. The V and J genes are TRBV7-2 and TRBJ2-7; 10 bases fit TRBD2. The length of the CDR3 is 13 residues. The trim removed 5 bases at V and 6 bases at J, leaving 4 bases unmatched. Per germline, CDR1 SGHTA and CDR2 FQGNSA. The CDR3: CASSLGLATEQYF. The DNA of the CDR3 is TGTGCCAGCAGCCTGGGACTAGCGACCGAGCAGTACTTC.

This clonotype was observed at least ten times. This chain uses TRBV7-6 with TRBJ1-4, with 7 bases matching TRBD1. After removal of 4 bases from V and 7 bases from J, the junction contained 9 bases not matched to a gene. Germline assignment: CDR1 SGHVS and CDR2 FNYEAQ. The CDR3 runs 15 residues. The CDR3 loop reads CASSSHRGPSEKLFF. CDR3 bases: TGTGCCAGCAGCTCCCACAGGGGACCTAGTGAAAAACTGTTTTTT.

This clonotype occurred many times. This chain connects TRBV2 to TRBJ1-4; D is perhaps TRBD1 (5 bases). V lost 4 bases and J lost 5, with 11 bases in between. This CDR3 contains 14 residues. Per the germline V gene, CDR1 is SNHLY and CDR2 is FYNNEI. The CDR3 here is CASSAVTANEKLFF. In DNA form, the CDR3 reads TGTGCCAGCAGTGCAGTGACAGCGAATGAAAAACTGTTTTTT.

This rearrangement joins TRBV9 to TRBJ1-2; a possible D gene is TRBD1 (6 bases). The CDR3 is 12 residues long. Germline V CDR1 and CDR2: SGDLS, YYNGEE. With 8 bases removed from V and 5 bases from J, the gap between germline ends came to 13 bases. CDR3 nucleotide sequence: TGTGCCAGTTACAGGGAAGCGTATGGCTACACCTTC. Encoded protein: CASYREAYGYTF. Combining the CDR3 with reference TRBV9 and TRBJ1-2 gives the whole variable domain DSGVTQTPKHLITATGQRVTLRCSPRSGDLSVYWYQQSLDQGLQFLIQYYNGEERAKGNILERFSAQQFPDLHSELNLSSLELGDSALYFCASYREAYGYTFGSGTRLTVV.

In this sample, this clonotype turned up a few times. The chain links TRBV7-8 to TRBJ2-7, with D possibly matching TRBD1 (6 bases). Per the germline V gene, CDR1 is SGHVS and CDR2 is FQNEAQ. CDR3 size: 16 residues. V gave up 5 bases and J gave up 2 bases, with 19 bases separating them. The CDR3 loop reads CASSTGTGRPTYEQYF. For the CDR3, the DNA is TGTGCCAGCAGCACCGGAACAGGGCGCCCAACCTACGAGCAGTACTTC.

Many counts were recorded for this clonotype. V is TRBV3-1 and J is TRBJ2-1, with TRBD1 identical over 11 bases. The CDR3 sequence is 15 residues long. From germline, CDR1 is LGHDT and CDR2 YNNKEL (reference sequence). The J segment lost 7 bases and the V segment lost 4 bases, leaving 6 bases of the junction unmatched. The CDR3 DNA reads TGTGCCAGCAGCCCCAGGACAGGGGGCGTGAATGAGCAGTTCTTC. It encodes CASSPRTGGVNEQFF.

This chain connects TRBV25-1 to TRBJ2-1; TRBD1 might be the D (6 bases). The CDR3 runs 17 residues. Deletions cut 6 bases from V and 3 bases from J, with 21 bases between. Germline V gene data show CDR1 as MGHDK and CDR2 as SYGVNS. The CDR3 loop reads CASRGTPQGKGYNEQFF. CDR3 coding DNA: TGTGCCAGCAGGGGTACCCCTCAGGGGAAAGGCTACAATGAGCAGTTCTTC. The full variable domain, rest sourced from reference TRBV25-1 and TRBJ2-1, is EADIYQTPRYLVIGTGKKITLECSQTMGHDKMYWYQQDPGMELHLIHYSYGVNSTEKGDLSSESTVSRIRTEHFPLTLESARPSHTSQYLCASRGTPQGKGYNEQFFGPGTRLTVL.

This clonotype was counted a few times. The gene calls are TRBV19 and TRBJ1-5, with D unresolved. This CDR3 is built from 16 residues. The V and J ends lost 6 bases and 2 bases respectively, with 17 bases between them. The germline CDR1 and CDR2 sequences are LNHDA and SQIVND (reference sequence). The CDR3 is CASRKGGFWGNQPQHF. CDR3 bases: TGTGCCAGTAGGAAAGGCGGATTCTGGGGCAATCAGCCCCAGCATTTT.

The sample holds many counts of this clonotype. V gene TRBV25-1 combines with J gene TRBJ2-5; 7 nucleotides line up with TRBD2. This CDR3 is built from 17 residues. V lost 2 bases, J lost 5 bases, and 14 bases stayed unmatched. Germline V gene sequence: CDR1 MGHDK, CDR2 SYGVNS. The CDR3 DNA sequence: TGTGCCAGCAGTGAAGGCGTTGGACTAGTTGTTTTGGAGACCCAGTACTTC. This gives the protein CASSEGVGLVVLETQYF.

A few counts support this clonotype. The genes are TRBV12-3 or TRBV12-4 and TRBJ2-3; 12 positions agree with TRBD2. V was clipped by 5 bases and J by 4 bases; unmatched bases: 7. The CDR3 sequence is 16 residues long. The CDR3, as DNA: TGTGCCAGCAGTCCGCTAGCGGGGGGGCTCCCAGATACGCAGTATTTT. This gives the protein CASSPLAGGLPDTQYF.

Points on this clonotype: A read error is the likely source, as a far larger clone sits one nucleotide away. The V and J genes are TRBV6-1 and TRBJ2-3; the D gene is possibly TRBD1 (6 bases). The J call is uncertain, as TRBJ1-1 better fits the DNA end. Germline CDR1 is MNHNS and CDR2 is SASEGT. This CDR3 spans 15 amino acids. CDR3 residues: CASSHGGRTKGGAFF. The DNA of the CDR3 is TGTGCCAGCAGTCACGGGGGCCGAACTAAAGGAGGAGCTTTCTTT.

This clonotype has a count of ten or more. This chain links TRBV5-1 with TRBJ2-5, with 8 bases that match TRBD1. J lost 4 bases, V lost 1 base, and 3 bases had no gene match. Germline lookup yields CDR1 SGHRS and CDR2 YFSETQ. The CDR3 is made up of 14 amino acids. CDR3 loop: CASSLRQGLETQYF. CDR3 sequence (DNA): TGCGCCAGCAGCTTGCGACAGGGGCTAGAGACCCAGTACTTC.

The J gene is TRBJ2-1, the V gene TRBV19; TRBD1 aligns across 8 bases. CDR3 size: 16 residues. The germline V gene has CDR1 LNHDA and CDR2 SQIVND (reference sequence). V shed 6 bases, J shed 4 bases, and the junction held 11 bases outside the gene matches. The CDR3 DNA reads TGTGCCAGTAGCATTTTGGGGGACAGGAGATACAATGAGCAGTTCTTC. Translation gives CASSILGDRRYNEQFF.

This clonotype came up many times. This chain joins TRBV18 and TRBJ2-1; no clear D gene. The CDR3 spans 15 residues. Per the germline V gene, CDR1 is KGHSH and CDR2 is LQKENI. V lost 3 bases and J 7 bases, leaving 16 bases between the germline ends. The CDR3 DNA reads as TGTGCCAGCTCACCTGAGTCCCGCTATGGAAATGAGCAGTTCTTC. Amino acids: CASSPESRYGNEQFF. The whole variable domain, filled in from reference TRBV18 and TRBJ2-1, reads NAGVMQNPRHLVRRRGQEARLRCSPMKGHSHVYWYRQLPEEGLKFMVYLQKENIIDESGMPKERFSAEFPKEGPSILRIQQVVRGDSAAYFCASSPESRYGNEQFFGPGTRLTVL.

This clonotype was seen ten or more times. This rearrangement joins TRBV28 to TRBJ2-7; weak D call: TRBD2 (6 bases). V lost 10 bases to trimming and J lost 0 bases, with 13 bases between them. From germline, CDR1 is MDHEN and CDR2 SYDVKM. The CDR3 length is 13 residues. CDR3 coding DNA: TGTGCCACCAATCGGGGGAGCTCCTACGAGCAGTACTTC. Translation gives CATNRGSSYEQYF.